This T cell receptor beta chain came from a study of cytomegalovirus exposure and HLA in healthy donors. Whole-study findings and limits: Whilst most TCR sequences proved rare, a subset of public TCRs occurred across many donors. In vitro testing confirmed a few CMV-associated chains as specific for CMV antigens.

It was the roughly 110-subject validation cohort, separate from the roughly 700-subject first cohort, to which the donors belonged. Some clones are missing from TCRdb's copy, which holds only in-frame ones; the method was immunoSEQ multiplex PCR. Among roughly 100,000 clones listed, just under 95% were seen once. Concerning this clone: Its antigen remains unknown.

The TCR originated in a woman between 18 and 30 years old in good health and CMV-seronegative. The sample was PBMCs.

The CDR3, as DNA: TGTGCCAGCAGTTACTCGGAGACAGCTTATGGCTACACCTTC. Amino acids: CASSYSETAYGYTF. The V call is TRBV6-5, the J call TRBJ1-2; possible D gene TRBD1, 5 bases. V gave up 0 bases and J gave up 5 bases, with 10 bases separating them. The CDR3 is made up of 14 amino acids. In germline, CDR1 is MNHEY, CDR2 SVGAGI.